Shown below are 31 T cell receptor beta chains from a single sample sequenced in a study of CD8+CD57+ T cells in acquired aplastic anemia. For sequencing, patients were chosen who had shown expansion of CD8+CD57+ cells by flow cytometry. TCR beta VDJ and CDR3 profiles were obtained from a genomic DNA template. TCRdb reprocessed the reads with MiXCR, giving one entry per CDR3 protein. The table shows under 250,000 distinct CDR3 sequences, with around three fifths occurring only once. The sequenced material came from sorted CD4+, CD8+, or CD8+CD57+ T cells (not recorded which) from PBMCs. The receptors stem from a human donor with aplastic anemia.

This clonotype was counted ten times or more. V usage is TRBV6-1 and J usage is TRBJ2-1; TRBD2 matches at 11 bases. The CDR3 is 15 residues long. Germline CDR1 MNHNS, CDR2 SASEGT. V lost 2 bases and J lost 4; bases outside the gene matches: 1. The CDR3 loop reads CASSETSGGYNEQFF. CDR3 in DNA: TGTGCCAGCAGTGAAACTAGCGGGGGATACAATGAGCAGTTCTTC.

This clonotype occurred once. The genes are TRBV4-1 and TRBJ2-7; 7 bases are shared with TRBD1. With V trimmed by 5 bases and J by 6 bases, 4 bases remained unmatched. CDR3 length: 12 amino acids. Per the germline V gene, CDR1 is MGHRA and CDR2 is YSYEKL. CDR3 loop: CASSADRIEQYF. The CDR3 DNA follows: TGCGCCAGCAGCGCGGACAGGATCGAGCAGTACTTC.

The rearrangement uses TRBV19 and TRBJ2-5; D unclear. The CDR3 is 13 residues long. Germline V gene lookup returns CDR1 LNHDA and CDR2 SQIVND (reference sequence). V lost 2 bases and J 4 bases, leaving 8 bases between the germline ends. The CDR3 sequence is CASSIPAGETQYF. The CDR3 DNA is TGTGCCAGTAGTATACCAGCCGGAGAGACCCAGTACTTC.

There are a few counts of this clonotype. The CDR3: CSASPPGQGADEQFF. CDR3 DNA: TGCAGTGCTAGCCCTCCGGGACAGGGGGCAGATGAGCAGTTCTTC. The rearrangement uses TRBV20-1 and TRBJ2-1; TRBD1 matches 12 bases. The length of the CDR3 is 15 residues. Trimming cost V 3 bases and J 8 bases; bases outside gene matches: 8. The germline V gene encodes CDR1 DFQATT and CDR2 SNEGSKA (reference sequence).

The V call is TRBV19, the J call TRBJ2-3, with 8 bases identical to TRBD2. From germline, CDR1 is LNHDA and CDR2 SQIVND (reference sequence). V lost 8 bases and J lost 5; bases outside the gene matches: 9. The CDR3 has 14 amino acids. The CDR3 nucleotides are TGTGCCAGTGGACCAGCGGGAGTCGGAGATACGCAGTATTTT. This codes for CASGPAGVGDTQYF.

This clonotype was detected only a few times. V usage is TRBV10-3 and J usage is TRBJ2-7; D gene uncertain. CDR3 length: 11 residues. The V end was cut by 2 bases, the J end by 3 bases, with 2 bases between. The V gene's germline CDR1 is ENHRY and CDR2 SYGVKD. CDR3 coding DNA: TGTGCCATCAGTGAGCGCTACGAGCAGTACTTC. This gives the protein CAISERYEQYF.

The CDR3 nucleotides are TGCGCCAGCAGCTTGGAAAGGGGAGAGTACTATGGCTACACCTTC. This codes for CASSLERGEYYGYTF. The V and J genes are TRBV5-1 and TRBJ1-2; D is possibly TRBD1 (5 bases). Germline CDR1 SGHRS, CDR2 YFSETQ. CDR3 length equals 15 residues. The germline V and J ends were trimmed by 0 bases and 3 bases, with 12 bases remaining between them.

On this clonotype: Compared with germline, one end of the junction differs, possibly owing to a read error. V usage is TRBV12-3 or TRBV12-4 and J usage is TRBJ1-5, with 8 bases that match TRBD1. The CDR3 is 12 residues long. The CDR3 spells CASTGGKQPQHF. In nucleotides, the CDR3 is TGTGCCAGCACAGGGGGCAAACAGCCCCAGCATTTT.

The V and J genes are TRBV15 and TRBJ1-2, with D perhaps matching TRBD1 (6 bases). Germline CDR1 LNHNV, CDR2 YYDKDF (reference sequence). Trimming shortened V by 3 bases and J by 3 bases, and 14 bases separated the two germline ends. There are 15 residues in the CDR3. In DNA, the CDR3 is TGTGCCACCAGCAGCTCGGACAGACCCCACTATGGCTACACCTTC. It translates to CATSSSDRPHYGYTF.

This clonotype was counted a single time. Just one base apart from a much larger clone, this may be a read error. V is TRBV5-5 and J is TRBJ2-1; D is unresolved. This CDR3 has 15 residues. The germline V gene encodes CDR1 SGHKS and CDR2 YYEKEE (reference sequence). In nucleotides, the CDR3 is TGTGCCAGCAGTTCCCAGGTTAGCTCCTACAGTGAGCAGTTCTTC. It is translated as CASSSQVSSYSEQFF. The full variable domain, its missing parts supplied by reference TRBV5-5 and TRBJ2-1, is DAGVTQSPTHLIKTRGQQVTLRCSPISGHKSVSWYQQVLGQGPQFIFQYYEKEERGRGNFPDRFSARQFPNYSSELNVNALLLGDSALYLCASSSQVSSYSEQFFGPGTRLTVL.

This clonotype came up a few times. CDR3 DNA: TGTGCCACCAGCAGACTCAACCGAGGACAGGGGGCATGGAAGAACACTGAAGCTTTCTTT. Translated, it gives CATSRLNRGQGAWKNTEAFF. This rearrangement joins TRBV15 to TRBJ1-1; 11 bases line up with TRBD1. Germline-derived CDR1 and CDR2 are LNHNV and YYDKDF (reference sequence). This CDR3 contains 20 residues. V trimming: 2 bases; J trimming: 1 base; junction bases outside the gene matches: 15.

The chain couples TRBV2 to TRBJ2-1, with 8 bases matching TRBD2. Per germline, CDR1 SNHLY and CDR2 FYNNEI. The CDR3 is made up of 15 amino acids. Trimming cost V 6 bases and J 9 bases; bases outside gene matches: 13. CDR3 nucleotide sequence: TGTGCCAGCAGAGCGGCGGCGGGGGGTAACGGTGAGCAGTTCTTC. Its translation is CASRAAAGGNGEQFF.

J is TRBJ1-6 and V is TRBV7-9; D is perhaps TRBD1 (5 bases). This CDR3 region has 16 residues. V was trimmed by 8 bases and J by 5 bases, leaving 19 bases between them. The germline V gene encodes CDR1 SEHNR and CDR2 FQNEAQ (reference sequence). The CDR3 DNA sequence: TGTGCCAGCGAAGTTGCGGGGCGGGGGGATAATTCACCCCTCCACTTT. Translating gives CASEVAGRGDNSPLHF.

Remarks on this clonotype: This may come from a read error, since a much larger clone is one base off. The J gene is TRBJ2-3, the V gene TRBV12-3 or TRBV12-4; 10 positions agree with TRBD2. The CDR3 is 17 residues long. CDR3 in amino acids: CASSFSAGGRITDAQYF. Here the CDR3 DNA reads TGTGCCAGCAGTTTCTCAGCGGGGGGGCGTATCACAGATGCGCAGTATTTT.

This clonotype was found a few times. The germline gene is not matched at one end of the junction; a read error may be the cause. This chain links TRBV15 with TRBJ2-1; 14 nucleotides line up with TRBD2. The CDR3 is 16 amino acids. Germline CDR1 and CDR2: LNHNV and YYDKDF (reference sequence). CDR3 DNA: TGTGCCACCAGCAGAGATCCTGGGACTAGCGGGGGCCCAACAATCTTC. It encodes CATSRDPGTSGGPTIF.

About this clonotype: A read error may be the cause here, since a much bigger clone is one base away. The chain recombines TRBV11-2 with TRBJ1-4, with D tentatively TRBD1 (5 bases). Germline V gene sequence: CDR1 SGHAT, CDR2 FQNNGV. The CDR3 contains 14 residues. CDR3 loop: CASSLLGGNETLFF. The CDR3 DNA follows: TGTGCCAGCAGCTTACTGGGGGGGAATGAAACACTGTTTTTT.

This sequence joins TRBV7-9 and TRBJ1-6; D gene ambiguous. The CDR3 is made up of 12 amino acids. V was shortened by 5 bases and J by 5 bases, with 4 bases between the two germline ends. Germline V lookup: CDR1 SEHNR, CDR2 FQNEAQ (reference sequence). The CDR3, as DNA: TGTGCCAGCAGCACAAATAATTCACCCCTCCACTTT. Its translation is CASSTNNSPLHF.

The V gene is TRBV5-5, the J gene TRBJ2-5; 9 nucleotides align to TRBD2. Germline V gene lookup returns CDR1 SGHKS and CDR2 YYEKEE (reference sequence). V lost 2 bases, J lost 5 bases, and 10 bases stayed unmatched. The CDR3 spans 16 residues. The chain's CDR3 is CASSLPPAGGRETQYF. The CDR3 DNA is TGTGCCAGCAGCTTACCCCCAGCGGGGGGCCGGGAGACCCAGTACTTC.

Regarding this clonotype: A much larger clone lies a single base off, so this may be a read error. The genes are TRBV9 and TRBJ1-2; D is possibly TRBD1 (6 bases). This CDR3 region has 14 residues. V was shortened by 4 bases and J by 5 bases, with 15 bases between the two germline ends. Germline CDR1 is SGDLS and CDR2 is YYNGEE. CDR3 coding DNA: TGTGCCAGCAGCTTGGACAAGGGGGGATATGGCTACACCTTC. Amino acids: CASSLDKGGYGYTF.

Of note for this clonotype: Compared with germline, one end of the junction differs, possibly owing to a read error. The chain is built from TRBV2 and TRBJ1-1; D is uncertain. This CDR3 spans 14 amino acids. Per germline, CDR1 SNHLY and CDR2 FYNNEI. CDR3 loop: CANSVGRRNTEAFF. The CDR3 nucleotides read TGTGCCAACAGTGTTGGGCGGAGGAACACTGAAGCTTTCTTT.

The chain links TRBV19 to TRBJ1-1; D unresolved. Germline V lookup: CDR1 LNHDA, CDR2 SQIVND (reference sequence). V gave up 3 bases and J gave up 2 bases, with 7 bases separating them. The CDR3 runs to 13 residues. This CDR3 is CASSMMANTEAFF. The DNA of the CDR3 is TGTGCCAGTAGTATGATGGCTAACACTGAAGCTTTCTTT.

The V call is TRBV24-1, the J call TRBJ1-5, with 8 bases matching TRBD1. V shed 5 bases, J shed 3 bases, and the junction held 5 bases outside the gene matches. The CDR3 length is 15 residues. Germline assignment: CDR1 KGHDR and CDR2 SFDVKD. The CDR3, as DNA: TGTGCCACCAGTGCTGGGACAGGTTTCAATCAGCCCCAGCATTTT. Its protein product is CATSAGTGFNQPQHF.

This clonotype came up many times. The V gene is TRBV4-1, the J gene TRBJ2-7; the D call may be TRBD1 or TRBD2 (7 bases each). Germline CDR1 MGHRA, CDR2 YSYEKL. Trimming left V 5 bases short and J 0 bases short, with 14 bases between. The CDR3 contains 15 residues. This chain's CDR3 is CASSEGGDSSYEQYF. The CDR3 bases are TGCGCCAGCAGCGAAGGGGGGGACAGCTCCTACGAGCAGTACTTC.

This clonotype was found a few times. The chain combines TRBV7-3 with TRBJ2-7; possible D gene TRBD2, 6 bases. This CDR3 region has 12 residues. Trimming removed 5 bases at V and 7 bases at J, with 12 bases between. CDR1 SGHTA and CDR2 FQGTGA come from the germline V gene. The CDR3 region is CASSTSGGEQYF. CDR3 nucleotide sequence: TGTGCCAGCAGCACAAGCGGAGGGGAGCAGTACTTC.

Remarks on this clonotype: The junction shows a germline mismatch at one end, possibly a read error. The J gene is TRBJ2-2, the V gene TRBV7-9; D may correspond to TRBD1 or TRBD2 (5 bases each). The germline V gene encodes CDR1 SEHNR and CDR2 FQNEAQ (reference sequence). The CDR3 length is 15 residues. The CDR3 reads CASSLGGLKAGEPFF. The CDR3 DNA reads as TGTGCCAGCAGCTTAGGGGGGTTAAAGGCCGGGGAGCCGTTTTTT.

This chain joins TRBV24-1 and TRBJ2-3, with a possible D match to TRBD2 (6 bases). Germline V gene lookup returns CDR1 KGHDR and CDR2 SFDVKD. The CDR3 is made up of 19 amino acids. Trimming removed 1 base at V and 4 bases at J, with 23 bases between. CDR3 region: CATSDFALPTRELSDTQYF. For the CDR3, the DNA is TGTGCCACCAGTGATTTCGCGCTACCAACACGGGAGCTGTCAGATACGCAGTATTTT.

This rearrangement joins TRBV29-1 to TRBJ2-5, with 7 bases aligning to TRBD1. The CDR3 is made up of 15 amino acids. The V segment lost 6 bases and the J segment 1 base; nucleotides outside the gene matches: 11. CDR1 SQVTM and CDR2 ANQGSEA come from the germline V gene. CDR3 residues: CSVVRPGTVQETQYF. For the CDR3, the DNA is TGCAGCGTCGTTAGACCAGGGACAGTCCAAGAGACCCAGTACTTC.

Of note for this clonotype: A much more abundant neighbour one base away suggests this may be a read error. The rearrangement uses TRBV6-1 and TRBJ2-3; a possible D gene is TRBD2 (6 bases). Looked up from germline, CDR1 is MNHNS and CDR2 is SASEGT. CDR3 length equals 16 residues. CDR3 protein: CASSEAGGGFSDTQCF. CDR3 nucleotide sequence: TGTGCCAGCAGTGAAGCGGGGGGAGGTTTTTCAGATACGCAGTGTTTT.

The chain recombines TRBV9 with TRBJ2-5, with 7 bases that match TRBD1. Looked up from germline, CDR1 is SGDLS and CDR2 is YYNGEE. The CDR3 is made up of 14 amino acids. V dropped 1 base and J dropped 5; count of bases not matched to a gene: 5. The DNA of the CDR3 is TGTGCCAGCAGCGTATTGCAGGGACAGGAGACCCAGTACTTC. Translation gives CASSVLQGQETQYF.

V and J are TRBV7-9 and TRBJ2-3; no clear D. The length of the CDR3 is 15 residues. Germline CDR1 and CDR2: SEHNR and FQNEAQ (reference sequence). The V and J ends lost 2 bases and 0 bases respectively, with 9 bases between them. CDR3 amino acids: CASSLSPTSTDTQYF. CDR3 coding DNA: TGTGCCAGCAGCTTAAGTCCGACTAGCACAGATACGCAGTATTTT. The full variable domain, rest sourced from reference TRBV7-9 and TRBJ2-3, is DTGVSQNPRHKITKRGQNVTFRCDPISEHNRLYWYRQTLGQGPEFLTYFQNEAQLEKSRLLSDRFSAERPKGSFSTLEIQRTEQGDSAMYLCASSLSPTSTDTQYFGPGTRLTVL.

V usage is TRBV11-1 and J usage is TRBJ2-7; D call uncertain. V was pared by 9 bases and J by 3 bases, with 15 bases between. From germline, CDR1 is SGHAT and CDR2 FQDESV (reference sequence). The CDR3 is 13 residues long. The CDR3 is CASSLGLDYEQYF. The DNA for the CDR3 is TGTGCCAGTAGTTTGGGTCTAGACTACGAGCAGTACTTC.